Below, 17 T cell receptor beta chains from the same sample are listed, as sequenced in a study of blood T cell repertoires in COVID-19. The repertoire was sequenced with immunoSEQ multiplex PCR; TCRdb's copy has only in-frame clones and lacks some. The table records some 180,000 clones, 88% of them present only once. Specimen: peripheral blood. Every receptor here comes from a man aged 35-49 years with active or convalescent COVID-19.

V usage is TRBV4-3 and J usage is TRBJ2-3; 7 nucleotides match TRBD1. The J segment lost 0 bases and the V segment lost 6 bases, leaving 12 bases of the junction unmatched. The CDR3 runs 17 residues. CDR1 is LGHNA, CDR2 YSLEER, per germline. The CDR3 reads CASSLTAGTASTDTQYF. CDR3 in DNA: TGCGCCAGCAGTCTTACAGCCGGGACAGCAAGCACAGATACGCAGTATTTT.

The V and J genes are TRBV5-1 and TRBJ2-5, with TRBD1 matching over 8 bases. CDR1 and CDR2 (germline): SGHRS, YFSETQ. Trimming cost V 4 bases and J 9 bases; bases outside gene matches: 14. This CDR3 contains 15 residues. The CDR3 DNA sequence: TGCGCCAGCAGCCGGGGTCCAGGGGGCGTTCGGCCCCAGTACTTC. Its protein is CASSRGPGGVRPQYF.

The CDR3 protein is CASSQTSVETQYF. In DNA, the CDR3 is TGTGCCAGCAGCCAGACTAGTGTGGAGACCCAGTACTTC. V gene TRBV11-2 combines with J gene TRBJ2-5, with a tentative D call TRBD2 (6 bases). There are 13 residues in the CDR3. The germline V and J ends were trimmed by 5 bases and 5 bases, with 12 bases remaining between them. Germline values: CDR1 SGHAT, CDR2 FQNNGV.

The chain carries TRBV4-2 and TRBJ2-7, with 11 nucleotides matching TRBD2. J was trimmed by 7 bases and V by 2 bases; bases with no gene match: 4. In germline, CDR1 is LGHNA, CDR2 YNFKEQ. This CDR3 has 14 residues. Written as DNA, the CDR3 is TGTGCCAGCAGCCAAACTAGCGGGAGTTGGGAGCAGTACTTC. Protein: CASSQTSGSWEQYF.

The rearrangement joins TRBV5-4 to TRBJ1-4; TRBD1 is a possible D gene (5 bases). Between the trimmed V and J ends, which lost 2 bases and 9 bases, there was a span of 14 bases. The CDR3 spans 14 residues. The germline gives CDR1 SGHNT, CDR2 YYREEE (reference sequence). In DNA, the CDR3 is TGTGCCAGCAGCTTAGCGGGACGGCCGAAAAAACTGTTTTTT. Translating it yields CASSLAGRPKKLFF.

The chain has TRBV7-8 and TRBJ2-5; D not resolved. Trimming cost V 5 bases and J 0 bases, with 10 bases left between them. The CDR3 sequence is 14 residues long. Germline V lookup: CDR1 SGHVS, CDR2 FQNEAQ. The CDR3 coding sequence is TGTGCCAGCAGCGTCACGAGCTACCAAGAGACCCAGTACTTC. Its protein is CASSVTSYQETQYF.

This chain links TRBV15 with TRBJ1-1, with D unresolved. Germline loops: CDR1 LNHNV, CDR2 YYDKDF (reference sequence). The germline V and J ends were trimmed by 1 base and 0 bases, with 9 bases remaining between them. CDR3 size: 15 residues. The CDR3 DNA reads as TGTGCCACCAGCAGAGGTGGCAGTCTGAACACTGAAGCTTTCTTT. Its translation is CATSRGGSLNTEAFF.

This sequence joins TRBV6-5 and TRBJ1-4; possibly TRBD1 for D (5 bases). V gave up 5 bases and J gave up 4 bases, with 14 bases separating them. Looked up from germline, CDR1 is MNHEY and CDR2 is SVGAGI. The CDR3 has 15 amino acids. The CDR3 loop is CASSHGGGGNEKLFF. The CDR3 coding sequence is TGTGCCAGCAGTCACGGAGGCGGGGGTAATGAAAAACTGTTTTTT.

The chain is built from TRBV30 and TRBJ2-3; 8 positions match TRBD2. V trimming: 6 bases; J trimming: 3 bases; junction bases outside the gene matches: 8. The CDR3 extends over 14 amino acids. Germline lookup yields CDR1 GTSNPN and CDR2 SVGIG (reference sequence). The CDR3 loop is CACLGAGATDTQYF. The CDR3 nucleotides are TGTGCCTGCCTAGGAGCGGGGGCGACAGATACGCAGTATTTT.

The rearrangement uses TRBV11-1 and TRBJ1-1; perhaps TRBD1 as D (5 bases). Trimming left V 4 bases short and J 4 bases short, with 16 bases between. CDR1 is SGHAT and CDR2 is FQDESV in the germline V gene (reference sequence). The CDR3 is 15 residues long. The CDR3 DNA sequence: TGTGCCAGCAGCTCACCGGATCGGGGGATCACTGAAGCTTTCTTT. Its protein product is CASSSPDRGITEAFF.

The chain recombines TRBV7-9 with TRBJ2-2, with 7 bases fitting TRBD2. The CDR3 totals 15 residues. The V gene end was trimmed by 5 bases and the J gene end by 0 bases; junction bases not matched to a gene: 3. CDR1 is SEHNR and CDR2 is FQNEAQ in the germline V gene (reference sequence). CDR3 loop: CASSPSGTNTGELFF. The CDR3, as DNA: TGTGCCAGCAGCCCCAGCGGGACGAACACCGGGGAGCTGTTTTTT.

The chain couples TRBV19 to TRBJ1-2, with 9 bases fitting TRBD1. The V segment lost 4 bases and the J segment 4 bases; nucleotides outside the gene matches: 13. From germline, CDR1 is LNHDA and CDR2 SQIVND (reference sequence). CDR3 length: 17 amino acids. The CDR3 DNA is TGTGCCAGTAGTAACACCGGGACAGGGACGGTAAGCTATGGCTACACCTTC. Encoded protein: CASSNTGTGTVSYGYTF.

The chain has TRBV19 and TRBJ1-1; a possible D gene is TRBD1 (6 bases). V dropped 5 bases and J dropped 2 bases, with 15 bases sitting between them. CDR1 and CDR2 from the germline V gene are LNHDA and SQIVND (reference sequence). The CDR3 spans 15 residues. The CDR3 is CASSGQTRGNTEAFF. CDR3 nucleotides: TGTGCCAGTAGTGGACAGACCCGGGGCAACACTGAAGCTTTCTTT.

This clone was recorded a few times. The chain joins TRBV7-9 to TRBJ1-1, with 11 bases lining up with TRBD1. This CDR3 has 16 amino acids. V gave up 5 bases and J gave up 5 bases; unmatched junction bases: 10. CDR1 SEHNR and CDR2 FQNEAQ come from the germline V gene (reference sequence). The DNA of the CDR3 is TGTGCCAGCAGCCGTTCAGCCGGGACAGGGGGTACTGAAGCTTTCTTT. This encodes CASSRSAGTGGTEAFF.

This clone has a single count. The chain joins TRBV6-5 to TRBJ2-7, with a weak D call TRBD1 (6 bases). Trimming pared 0 bases from V and 3 bases from J, leaving 12 bases between. The germline V gene has CDR1 MNHEY and CDR2 SVGAGI. The CDR3 covers 15 residues. As DNA, the CDR3 is TGTGCCAGCAGTTACTCGGTACAGGGTCTCTACGAGCAGTACTTC. Encoded protein: CASSYSVQGLYEQYF.

V and J are TRBV7-2 and TRBJ1-2; the match to TRBD1 covers 7 bases. CDR1 and CDR2 (germline): SGHTA, FQGNSA. The V segment lost 1 base and the J segment 0 bases; nucleotides outside the gene matches: 5. The CDR3 consists of 16 residues. Here the CDR3 DNA reads TGTGCCAGCAGCTTAGAAGGGGGCAGGGCTAACTATGGCTACACCTTC. It encodes CASSLEGGRANYGYTF.

This clone appeared a single time. V usage is TRBV3-1 (or the pseudogene TRBV3-2) and J usage is TRBJ2-2; TRBD2 matches at 13 bases. The CDR3 runs 16 residues. CDR1 and CDR2 (germline): LGHDT, YNNKEL (reference sequence). The V and J ends lost 3 bases and 3 bases, in that order; junction bases with no gene match: 1. Here the CDR3 reads CASSQGLAGHTGELFF. CDR3 nucleotide sequence: TGTGCCAGCAGCCAGGGACTAGCGGGGCACACCGGGGAGCTGTTTTTT.